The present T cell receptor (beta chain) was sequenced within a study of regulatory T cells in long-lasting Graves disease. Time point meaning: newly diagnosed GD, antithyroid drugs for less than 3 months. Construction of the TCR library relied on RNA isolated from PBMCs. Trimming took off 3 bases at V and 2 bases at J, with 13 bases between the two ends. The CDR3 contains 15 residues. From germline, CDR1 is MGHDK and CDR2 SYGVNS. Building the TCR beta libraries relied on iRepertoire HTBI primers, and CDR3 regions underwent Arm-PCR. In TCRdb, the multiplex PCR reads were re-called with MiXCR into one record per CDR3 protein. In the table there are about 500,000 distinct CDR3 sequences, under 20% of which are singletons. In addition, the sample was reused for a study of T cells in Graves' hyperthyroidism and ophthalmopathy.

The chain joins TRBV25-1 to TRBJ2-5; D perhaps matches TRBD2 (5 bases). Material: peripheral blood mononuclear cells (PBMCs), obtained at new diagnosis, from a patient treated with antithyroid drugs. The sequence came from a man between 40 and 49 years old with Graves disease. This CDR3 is CASSDPRRAQETQYF. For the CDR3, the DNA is TGTGCCAGCAGTGACCCCCGGCGGGCTCAAGAGACCCAGTACTTC.